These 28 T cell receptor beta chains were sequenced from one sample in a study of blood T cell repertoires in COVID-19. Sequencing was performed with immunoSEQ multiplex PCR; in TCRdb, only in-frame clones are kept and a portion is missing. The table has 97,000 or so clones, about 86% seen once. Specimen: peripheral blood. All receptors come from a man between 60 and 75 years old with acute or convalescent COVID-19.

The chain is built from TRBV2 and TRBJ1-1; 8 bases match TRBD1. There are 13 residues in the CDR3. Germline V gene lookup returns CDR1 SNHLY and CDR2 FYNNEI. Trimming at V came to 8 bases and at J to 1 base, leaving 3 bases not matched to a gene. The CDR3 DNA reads TGTGCCAGCCAGGGACAGGAGAACACTGAAGCTTTCTTT. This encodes CASQGQENTEAFF.

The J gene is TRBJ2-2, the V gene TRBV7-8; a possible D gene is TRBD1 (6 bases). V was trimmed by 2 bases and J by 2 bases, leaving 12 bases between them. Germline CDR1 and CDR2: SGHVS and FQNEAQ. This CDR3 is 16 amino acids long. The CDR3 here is CASSLWGTLNTGELFF. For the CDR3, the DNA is TGTGCCAGCAGCTTATGGGGGACACTTAACACCGGGGAGCTGTTTTTT.

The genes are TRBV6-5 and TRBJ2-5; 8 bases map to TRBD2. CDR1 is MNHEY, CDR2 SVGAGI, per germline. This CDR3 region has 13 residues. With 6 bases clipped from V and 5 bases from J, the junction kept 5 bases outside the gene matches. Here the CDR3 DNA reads TGTGCCAGCAGAAACCCGGGGGGGGAGACCCAGTACTTC. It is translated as CASRNPGGETQYF.

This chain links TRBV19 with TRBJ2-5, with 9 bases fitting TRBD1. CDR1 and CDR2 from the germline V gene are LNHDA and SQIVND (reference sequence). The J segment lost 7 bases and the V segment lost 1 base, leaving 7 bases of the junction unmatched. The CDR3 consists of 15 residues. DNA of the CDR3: TGTGCCAGTAGTATAGGGGACAGGGCGGTGGGGACCCAGTACTTC. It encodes CASSIGDRAVGTQYF.

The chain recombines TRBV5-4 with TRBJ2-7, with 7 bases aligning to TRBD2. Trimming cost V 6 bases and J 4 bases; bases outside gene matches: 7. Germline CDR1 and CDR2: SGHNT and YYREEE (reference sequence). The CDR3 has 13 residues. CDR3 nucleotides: TGTGCCAGCAAGAGGGAGGGCTCATACGAGCAGTACGTC. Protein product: CASKREGSYEQYV.

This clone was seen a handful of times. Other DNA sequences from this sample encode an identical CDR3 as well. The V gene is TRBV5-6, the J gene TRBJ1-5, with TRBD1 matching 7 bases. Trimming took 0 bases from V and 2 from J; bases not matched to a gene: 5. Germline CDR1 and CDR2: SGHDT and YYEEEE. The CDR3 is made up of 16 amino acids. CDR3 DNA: TGTGCCAGCAGCTTGGCCAGGGGGTTTGGCAATCAGCCCCAGCATTTT. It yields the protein CASSLARGFGNQPQHF.

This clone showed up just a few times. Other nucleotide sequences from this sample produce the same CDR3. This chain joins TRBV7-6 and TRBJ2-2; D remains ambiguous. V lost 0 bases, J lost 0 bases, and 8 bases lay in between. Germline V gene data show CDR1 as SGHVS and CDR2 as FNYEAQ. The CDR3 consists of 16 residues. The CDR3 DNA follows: TGTGCCAGCAGCTTAGCGCGTTCGGCGAACACCGGGGAGCTGTTTTTT. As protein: CASSLARSANTGELFF.

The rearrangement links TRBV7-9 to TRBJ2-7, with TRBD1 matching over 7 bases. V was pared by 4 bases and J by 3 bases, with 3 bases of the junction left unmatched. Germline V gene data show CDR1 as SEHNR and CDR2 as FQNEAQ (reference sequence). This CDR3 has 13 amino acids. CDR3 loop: CASSSPGGYEQYV. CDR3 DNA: TGTGCCAGCAGCTCTCCAGGGGGCTACGAGCAGTACGTC.

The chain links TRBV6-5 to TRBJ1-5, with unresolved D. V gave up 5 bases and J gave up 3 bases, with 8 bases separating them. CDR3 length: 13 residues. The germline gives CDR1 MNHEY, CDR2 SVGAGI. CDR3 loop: CASSPRYNQPQHF. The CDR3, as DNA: TGTGCCAGCAGTCCTCGCTACAATCAGCCCCAGCATTTT.

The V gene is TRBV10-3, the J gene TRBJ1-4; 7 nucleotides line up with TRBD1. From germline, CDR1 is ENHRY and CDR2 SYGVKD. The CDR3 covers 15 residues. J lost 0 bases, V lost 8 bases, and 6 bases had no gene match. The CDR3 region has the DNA TGTGCCATCGGGACAGCCGCTACAACTAATGAAAAACTGTTTTTT. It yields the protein CAIGTAATTNEKLFF.

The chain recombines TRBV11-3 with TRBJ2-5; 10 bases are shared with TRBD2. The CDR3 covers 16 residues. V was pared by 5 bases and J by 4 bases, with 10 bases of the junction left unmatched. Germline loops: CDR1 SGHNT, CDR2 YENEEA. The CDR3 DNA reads TGTGCCAGCAGCCCGAGCGGGAGGGCCCCGGTAGAGACCCAGTACTTC. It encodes CASSPSGRAPVETQYF.

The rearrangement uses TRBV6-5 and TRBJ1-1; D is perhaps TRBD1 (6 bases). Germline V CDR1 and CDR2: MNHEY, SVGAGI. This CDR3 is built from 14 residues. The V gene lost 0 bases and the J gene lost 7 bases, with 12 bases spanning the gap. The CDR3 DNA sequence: TGTGCCAGCAGTTACTCGGGGGCAGTTATTGAAGCTTTCTTT. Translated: CASSYSGAVIEAFF.

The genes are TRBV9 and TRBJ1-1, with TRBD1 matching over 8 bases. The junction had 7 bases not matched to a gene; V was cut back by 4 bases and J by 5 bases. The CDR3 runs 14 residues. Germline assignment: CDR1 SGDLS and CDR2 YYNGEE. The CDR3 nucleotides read TGTGCCAGCAGCCCAGGGGGCTATGGTACTGAAGCTTTCTTT. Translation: CASSPGGYGTEAFF.

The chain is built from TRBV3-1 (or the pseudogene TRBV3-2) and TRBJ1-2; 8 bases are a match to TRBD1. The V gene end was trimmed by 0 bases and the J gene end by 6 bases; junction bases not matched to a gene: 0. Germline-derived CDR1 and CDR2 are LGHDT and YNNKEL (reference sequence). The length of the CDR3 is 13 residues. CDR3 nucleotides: TGTGCCAGCAGCCAAGACAGGGGGCATGGCTACACCTTC. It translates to CASSQDRGHGYTF.

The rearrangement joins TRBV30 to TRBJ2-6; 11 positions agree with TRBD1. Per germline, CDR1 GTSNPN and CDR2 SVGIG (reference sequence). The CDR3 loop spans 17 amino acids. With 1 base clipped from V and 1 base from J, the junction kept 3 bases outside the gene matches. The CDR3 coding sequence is TGTGCCTGGAGTGACGGGACAGGGGGGTCTGGGGCCAACGTCCTGACTTTC. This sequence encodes CAWSDGTGGSGANVLTF.

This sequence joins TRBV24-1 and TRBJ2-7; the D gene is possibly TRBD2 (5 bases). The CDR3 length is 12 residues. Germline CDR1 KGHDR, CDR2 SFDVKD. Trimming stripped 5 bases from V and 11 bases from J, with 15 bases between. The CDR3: CATSGRAGVEYV. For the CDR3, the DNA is TGTGCCACCAGTGGGCGGGCAGGAGTGGAGTACGTC.

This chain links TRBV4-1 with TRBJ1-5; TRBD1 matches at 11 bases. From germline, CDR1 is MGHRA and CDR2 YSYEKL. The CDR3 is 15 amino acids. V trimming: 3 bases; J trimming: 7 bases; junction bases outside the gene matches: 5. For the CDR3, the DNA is TGCGCCAGCAGCCAGACCGGGACAGGGGGACAGCCCCAGCATTTT. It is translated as CASSQTGTGGQPQHF.

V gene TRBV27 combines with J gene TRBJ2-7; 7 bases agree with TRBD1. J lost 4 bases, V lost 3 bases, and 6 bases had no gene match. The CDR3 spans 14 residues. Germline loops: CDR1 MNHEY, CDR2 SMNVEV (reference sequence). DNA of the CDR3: TGTGCCAGCAGTTTGACAGGGATGGGTTACGAGCAGTACTTC. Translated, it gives CASSLTGMGYEQYF.

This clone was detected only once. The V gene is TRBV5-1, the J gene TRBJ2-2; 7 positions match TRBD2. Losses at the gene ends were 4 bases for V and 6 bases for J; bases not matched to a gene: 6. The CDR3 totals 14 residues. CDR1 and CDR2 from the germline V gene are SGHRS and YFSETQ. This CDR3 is CASSTAGVPGELFF. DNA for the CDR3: TGCGCCAGCAGCACGGCGGGAGTCCCCGGGGAGCTGTTTTTT.

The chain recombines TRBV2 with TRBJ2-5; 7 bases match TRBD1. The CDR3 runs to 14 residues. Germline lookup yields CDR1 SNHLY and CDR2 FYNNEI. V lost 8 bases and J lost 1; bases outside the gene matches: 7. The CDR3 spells CASGPDRVQETQYF. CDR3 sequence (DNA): TGTGCCAGCGGCCCCGACAGGGTCCAAGAGACCCAGTACTTC.

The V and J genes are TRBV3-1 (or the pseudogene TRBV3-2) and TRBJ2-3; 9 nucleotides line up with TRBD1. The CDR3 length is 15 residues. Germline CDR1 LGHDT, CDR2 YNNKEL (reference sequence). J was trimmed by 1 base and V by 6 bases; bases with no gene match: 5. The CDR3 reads CASRPTGGGTDTQYF. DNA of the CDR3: TGTGCCAGCAGGCCTACAGGGGGCGGCACAGATACGCAGTATTTT.

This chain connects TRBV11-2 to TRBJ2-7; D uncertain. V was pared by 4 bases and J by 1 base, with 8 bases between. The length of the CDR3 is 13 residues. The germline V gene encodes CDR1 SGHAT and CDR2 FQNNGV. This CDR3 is CASSSQISYEQYV. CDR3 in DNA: TGTGCCAGCAGCTCACAGATTTCCTACGAGCAGTACGTC.

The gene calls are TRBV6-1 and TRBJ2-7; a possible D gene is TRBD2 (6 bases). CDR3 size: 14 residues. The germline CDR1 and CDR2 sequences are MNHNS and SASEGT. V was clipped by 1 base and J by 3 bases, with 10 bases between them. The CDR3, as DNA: TGTGCCAGCAGTGAAGTGGGACTGAGCTACGAGCAGTACGTC. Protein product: CASSEVGLSYEQYV.

The CDR3: CASSSDGYGYTF. CDR3 DNA: TGTGCCAGCAGCTCAGACGGGTATGGCTACACCTTC. The chain uses TRBV5-4 and TRBJ1-2; D remains ambiguous. Germline V gene lookup returns CDR1 SGHNT and CDR2 YYREEE (reference sequence). The V gene lost 3 bases and the J gene lost 5 bases, with 8 bases spanning the gap. CDR3 length equals 12 residues.

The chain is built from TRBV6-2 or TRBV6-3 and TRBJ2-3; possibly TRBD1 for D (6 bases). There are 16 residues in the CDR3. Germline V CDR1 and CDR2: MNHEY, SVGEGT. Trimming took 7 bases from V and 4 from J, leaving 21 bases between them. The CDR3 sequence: CASTPLYRVGSDTQYF. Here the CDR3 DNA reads TGTGCCAGCACCCCCCTCTACAGGGTAGGGTCAGATACGCAGTATTTT.

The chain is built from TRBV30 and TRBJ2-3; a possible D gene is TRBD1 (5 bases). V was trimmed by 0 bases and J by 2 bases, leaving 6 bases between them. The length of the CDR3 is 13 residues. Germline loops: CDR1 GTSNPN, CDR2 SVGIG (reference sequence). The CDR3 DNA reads TGTGCCTGGAGTGTAGGACACACAGATACGCAGTATTTT. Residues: CAWSVGHTDTQYF.

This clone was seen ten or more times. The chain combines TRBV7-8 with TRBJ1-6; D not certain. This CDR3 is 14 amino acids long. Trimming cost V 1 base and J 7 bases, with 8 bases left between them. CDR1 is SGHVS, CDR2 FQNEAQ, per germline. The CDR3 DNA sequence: TGTGCCAGCAGCTTAGGGAGTACGAATTCACCCCTCCACTTT. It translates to CASSLGSTNSPLHF.

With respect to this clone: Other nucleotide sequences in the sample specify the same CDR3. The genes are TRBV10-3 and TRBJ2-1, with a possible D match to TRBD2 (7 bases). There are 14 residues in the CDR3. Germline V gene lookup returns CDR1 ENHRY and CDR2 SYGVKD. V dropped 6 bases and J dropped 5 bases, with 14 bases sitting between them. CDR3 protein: CAIRRLAGDNEQFF. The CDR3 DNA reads TGTGCCATCAGACGACTAGCAGGGGACAATGAGCAGTTCTTC.